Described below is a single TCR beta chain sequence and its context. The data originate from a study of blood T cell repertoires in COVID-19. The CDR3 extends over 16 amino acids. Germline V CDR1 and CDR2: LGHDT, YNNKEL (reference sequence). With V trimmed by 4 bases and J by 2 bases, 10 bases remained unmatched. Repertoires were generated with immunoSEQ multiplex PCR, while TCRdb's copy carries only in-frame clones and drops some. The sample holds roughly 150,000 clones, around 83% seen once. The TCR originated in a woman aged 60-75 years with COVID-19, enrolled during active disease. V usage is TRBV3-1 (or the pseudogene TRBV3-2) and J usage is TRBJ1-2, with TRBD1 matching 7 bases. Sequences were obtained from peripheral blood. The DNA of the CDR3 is TGTGCCAGCAGCCTTGCAAACAGGGGAACGAACTATGGCTACACCTTC. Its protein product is CASSLANRGTNYGYTF.